This T cell receptor beta chain was sequenced during a study of T cell responses to AZD1222 COVID-19 vaccine. Study-level findings and limits: Repertoires were obtained solely post-peak T cell response. Most donors were white British, females outnumbered males, and clonal diversity was possibly underestimated. Vaccine-related CD4 TCRs covered spike, predominating at 160-218 and 743-854.

The V end lost 6 bases, the J end lost 1 base, and 9 bases lay between the germline ends. The V gene's germline CDR1 is MNHEY and CDR2 SVGEGT. This CDR3 comprises 13 residues. Comment on this clone: Its antigen is as yet unknown.

This table comes from immunoSEQ multiplex PCR, and its TCRdb copy is limited to in-frame clones, with some not included. The sample holds 100,000 to 130,000 clones, about 92% seen once. The source is an adult who received the AZD1222 COVID-19 vaccine. The specimen was peripheral blood, collected 28 days after the second AZD1222 dose. V gene TRBV6-2 or TRBV6-3 combines with J gene TRBJ1-1; D call uncertain. This CDR3 is CASSPGRNTEAFF. As DNA, the CDR3 is TGTGCCAGCAGCCCCGGGCGGAACACTGAAGCTTTCTTT.